Below, one TCR beta chain is given with its context. This sample stems from a study of control samples from healthy donors and cancer patients. V lost 4 bases, J lost 0 bases, and 6 bases stayed unmatched. In germline, CDR1 is SGHNT, CDR2 YYREEE (reference sequence). This CDR3 has 16 residues. Method: immunoSEQ multiplex PCR; TCRdb's copy keeps in-frame clones and lacks some. The data hold 150,000 or so clones, with over 85% observed a single time. The receptor was isolated from a man aged 18-30 years in good health. V is TRBV5-4 and J is TRBJ2-3; 9 positions agree with TRBD1. Material for sequencing was blood. The CDR3 coding sequence is TGTGCCAGCAGCGGGGGGGACAGGGCTAGCACAGATACGCAGTATTTT. Its translation: CASSGGDRASTDTQYF.